The sample holds a few counts of the clone carrying this T cell receptor beta chain. Its specificity is not known. This sample is drawn from a study of response to subunit inactivated influenza vaccine. CDR1 and CDR2 from the germline V gene are LGHNA and YSLEER. This CDR3 is built from 15 residues. The V gene end was trimmed by 0 bases and the J gene end by 7 bases; junction bases not matched to a gene: 7. Study results and limitations: With each seasonal influenza vaccination, the authors suggested, few new T cells are recruited.

TCRdb reprocessed the RT-PCR reads via MiXCR and lists one record per CDR3 protein. The sample lists about 830,000 distinct CDR3 sequences, about 18% occurring once. The chain joins TRBV4-3 to TRBJ2-7; 9 nucleotides agree with TRBD2. The sample consisted of PBMCs from blood, taken 5 to 6 days after vaccination. The clonotype comes from a man in his forties or fifties who received an inactivated influenza vaccine. The CDR3 coding sequence is TGCGCCAGCAGCCAAGACATAGCGGGAGAGAGAGAGCAGTACTTC. Amino acid sequence: CASSQDIAGEREQYF.